This T cell receptor (beta chain) was recorded in a study of T cells in narcolepsy. CDR3 length: 13 residues. Trimming stripped 2 bases from V and 4 bases from J, with 9 bases between. Germline values: CDR1 SGHNT, CDR2 YYREEE (reference sequence). TCRdb's table, derived via immunoSEQ multiplex PCR, lists solely in-frame clones and lacks some. Of about 32,000 clones in the sample, under 85% were seen once. Overall study findings and caveats: Reportedly, autoreactive clonotypes were serially detected in patients' blood but not controls'.

As to this clone: Its antigen is unknown.

This chain uses TRBV5-4 with TRBJ2-5; perhaps D is TRBD1 or TRBD2 (5 bases each). The clonotype was recovered from a human donor in good health. The sequencing input was memory (CD45RA-) CD4+ T cells from blood. The DNA of the CDR3 is TGTGCCAGCAGCTTCCCAGGGACAGAGACCCAGTACTTC. This codes for CASSFPGTETQYF.